Here is one TCR beta chain with its context. Its antigen is currently unknown. Libraries were prepared by immunoSEQ multiplex PCR; TCRdb keeps only in-frame clonotypes and omits some of them. The sample shows several hundred clones, about 90% of them seen only once. Germline-derived CDR1 and CDR2 are SGHRS and YFSETQ. There are 16 residues in the CDR3. V gave up 0 bases and J gave up 4 bases; unmatched junction bases: 5. The sample comes from a study of circulating tumor DNA in untreated peripheral T-cell lymphoma. Study results and caveats: In a couple of patients, ctDNA persisted after therapy without relapse for around 10 years.

The sample comprised cell-free DNA from blood serum. The chain recombines TRBV5-1 with TRBJ2-5; 11 nucleotides line up with TRBD2. This TCR was sampled from a human donor with peripheral T-cell lymphoma. CDR3 in DNA: TGCGCCAGCAGCTTGGCCTGGCTAGCGGGAGGAGAGACCCAGTACTTC. Translated: CASSLAWLAGGETQYF.